The 11 T cell receptor beta chains below come from one sample, sequenced in a study of blood T cells in healthy people across ages. Next came a second PCR, run for about 7 to 12 cycles, which used a sample-barcoded 5' primer along with a J-beta primer mix. TCRdb reanalysed the 5' RACE reads using MiXCR and keeps one entry per CDR3 protein. The data show roughly 500,000 distinct CDR3 sequences, about 26% seen once. Material for sequencing was blood. All receptors come from a woman aged 70 to 79 in good health.

This chain connects TRBV5-1 to TRBJ2-5, with D unresolved. There are 12 residues in the CDR3. Germline CDR1 reads SGHRS; CDR2 reads YFSETQ. The ends were cut back, 5 bases at V and 4 bases at J, with 9 bases in the middle. CDR3 sequence reads: CASRFGRETQYF. The CDR3 DNA reads as TGCGCCAGCAGATTTGGCAGAGAGACCCAGTACTTC.

V is TRBV9 and J is TRBJ2-2, with D perhaps assigned TRBD1 or TRBD2 (6 bases each). The CDR3 runs 18 residues. Looked up from germline, CDR1 is SGDLS and CDR2 is YYNGEE. V lost 4 bases, J lost 2 bases, and 21 bases lay in between. CDR3 amino acids: CASSSTLGGTFNTGELFF. CDR3 nucleotides: TGTGCCAGCAGCTCTACCCTAGGGGGGACTTTCAACACCGGGGAGCTGTTTTTT.

The V call is TRBV25-1, the J call TRBJ1-6; D is perhaps TRBD1 (6 bases). In germline, CDR1 is MGHDK, CDR2 SYGVNS. The CDR3 loop spans 15 amino acids. Trimming removed 4 bases at V and 13 bases at J, with 20 bases between. The DNA for the CDR3 is TGTGCCAGCAGTGGGGGGCGGCTGCCCCCTCTCCCCCTCCACTTT. Translating gives CASSGGRLPPLPLHF. The variable domain in full, with the rest retrieved from reference TRBV25-1 and TRBJ1-6, is EADIYQTPRYLVIGTGKKITLECSQTMGHDKMYWYQQDPGMELHLIHYSYGVNSTEKGDLSSESTVSRIRTEHFPLTLESARPSHTSQYLCASSGGRLPPLPLHFGNGTRLTVT.

J is TRBJ2-2 and V is TRBV5-1; D ambiguous. The length of the CDR3 is 15 residues. V shed 0 bases and J shed 0 bases, with 6 bases lying between them. The V gene's germline CDR1 is SGHRS and CDR2 YFSETQ. The CDR3 nucleotides read TGCGCCAGCAGCTTGGACGGACCGAACACCGGGGAGCTGTTTTTT. Its protein product is CASSLDGPNTGELFF.

This clonotype appeared a few times. The chain employs TRBV15 and TRBJ1-2; tentative D call: TRBD1 (5 bases). Germline CDR1 reads LNHNV; CDR2 reads YYDKDF (reference sequence). The CDR3 is 20 amino acids. The V end was cut by 0 bases, the J end by 3 bases, with 26 bases between. CDR3 sequence: CATSREGTGLEEELYYGYTF. For the CDR3, the DNA is TGTGCCACCAGCAGAGAGGGGACGGGCCTGGAGGAAGAACTGTACTATGGCTACACCTTC.

The chain recombines TRBV9 with TRBJ2-7; D is undetermined. This CDR3 is 12 amino acids long. V lost 0 bases and J lost 5, with 6 bases in between. Germline V lookup: CDR1 SGDLS, CDR2 YYNGEE. CDR3 amino acids: CASSVVGNEQYF. The CDR3, as DNA: TGTGCCAGCAGCGTAGTTGGGAACGAGCAGTACTTC.

The chain combines TRBV10-3 with TRBJ2-5; D perhaps matches TRBD2 (6 bases). The J call may be mistaken, given a closer DNA end match to TRBJ2-7. This CDR3 spans 15 amino acids. Germline loops: CDR1 ENHRY, CDR2 SYGVKD. The CDR3 loop is CAISDPGRISYEQYF. CDR3 nucleotide sequence: TGTGCCATCAGTGATCCGGGGAGGATTTCCTACGAGCAGTACTTC.

In this sample, this clonotype turned up a few times. The V and J genes are TRBV11-1 and TRBJ2-1, with D tentatively TRBD1 or TRBD2 (5 bases each). The J call could be wrong; TRBJ2-5 is a better fit for the DNA end. Germline CDR1 SGHAT, CDR2 FQDESV (reference sequence). The CDR3 is 14 amino acids. Written as DNA, the CDR3 is TGTGCCAGCAGCTTCGGGACCCCAGGGCGGACCCAGTACTTC. This gives the protein CASSFGTPGRTQYF.

This clonotype was picked up many times. The CDR3 DNA sequence: TGTGCTAGTGGTTCAAGAATACCGGACGCTGATAACAATGAGCAGTTCTTC. It specifies CASGSRIPDADNNEQFF. The chain is built from TRBV12-5 and TRBJ2-1; D call uncertain. Trimming took 4 bases from V and 5 from J, leaving 21 bases between them. Germline CDR1 is LGHNT and CDR2 is FRNRAP. There are 17 residues in the CDR3.

The rearrangement joins TRBV6-1 to TRBJ2-5; 9 nucleotides agree with TRBD2. Germline assignment: CDR1 MNHNS and CDR2 SASEGT. V dropped 2 bases and J dropped 4; count of bases not matched to a gene: 8. This CDR3 is built from 16 residues. The CDR3 sequence: CASSEMGLAGRETQYF. CDR3 nucleotides: TGTGCCAGCAGTGAAATGGGCCTAGCGGGGAGAGAGACCCAGTACTTC.

A few counts support this clonotype. The V and J genes are TRBV7-2 and TRBJ2-1, with D perhaps matching TRBD1 or TRBD2 (6 bases each). The CDR3 is made up of 16 amino acids. CDR1 SGHTA and CDR2 FQGNSA come from the germline V gene. V was cut by 7 bases and J by 1 base, with 17 bases left in between. The CDR3 spells CASIPRGGRSYNEQFF. The CDR3 coding sequence is TGTGCCAGCATCCCGCGAGGGGGGCGTTCCTACAATGAGCAGTTCTTC.